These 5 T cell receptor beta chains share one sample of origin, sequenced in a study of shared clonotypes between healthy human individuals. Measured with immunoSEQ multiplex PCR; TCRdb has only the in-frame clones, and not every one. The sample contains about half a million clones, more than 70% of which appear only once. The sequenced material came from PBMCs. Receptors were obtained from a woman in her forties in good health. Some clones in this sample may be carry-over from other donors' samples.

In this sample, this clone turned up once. The CDR3 protein is CASSLPAGAGNEQFF. The CDR3 DNA is TGTGCCAGCAGCTTACCAGCGGGAGCCGGAAATGAGCAGTTCTTC. This chain links TRBV7-9 with TRBJ2-1, with 8 bases matching TRBD2. Germline V CDR1 and CDR2: SEHNR, FQNEAQ (reference sequence). Trimming cost V 2 bases and J 7 bases; bases outside gene matches: 7. CDR3 size: 15 residues. Looking up the rest from reference TRBV7-9 and TRBJ2-1 gives the full variable domain: DTGVSQNPRHKITKRGQNVTFRCDPISEHNRLYWYRQTLGQGPEFLTYFQNEAQLEKSRLLSDRFSAERPKGSFSTLEIQRTEQGDSAMYLCASSLPAGAGNEQFFGPGTRLTVL.

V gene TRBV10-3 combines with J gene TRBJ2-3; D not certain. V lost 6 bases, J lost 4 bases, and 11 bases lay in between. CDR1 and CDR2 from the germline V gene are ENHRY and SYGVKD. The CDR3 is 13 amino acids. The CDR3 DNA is TGTGCCATCAGCGTGGTGGGATCAGATACGCAGTATTTT. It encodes CAISVVGSDTQYF.

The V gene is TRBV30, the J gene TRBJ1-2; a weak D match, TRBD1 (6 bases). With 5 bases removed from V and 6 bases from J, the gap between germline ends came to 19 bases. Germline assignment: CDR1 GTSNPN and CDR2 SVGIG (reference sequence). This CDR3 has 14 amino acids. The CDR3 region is CAWATRTAADGYTF. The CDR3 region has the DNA TGTGCCTGGGCTACACGGACAGCAGCCGATGGCTACACCTTC.

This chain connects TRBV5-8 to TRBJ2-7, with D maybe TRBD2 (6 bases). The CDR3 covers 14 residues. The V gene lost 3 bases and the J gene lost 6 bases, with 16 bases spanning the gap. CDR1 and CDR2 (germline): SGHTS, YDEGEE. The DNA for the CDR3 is TGTGCCAGCAGCTCGAGCGGGTTCATCTCCGAGCAGTACTTC. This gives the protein CASSSSGFISEQYF.

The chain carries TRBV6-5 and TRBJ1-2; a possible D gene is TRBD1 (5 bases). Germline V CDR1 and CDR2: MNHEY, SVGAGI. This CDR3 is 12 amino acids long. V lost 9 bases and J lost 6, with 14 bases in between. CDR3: CASRGPLDGYTF. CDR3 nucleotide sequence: TGTGCCAGTCGGGGCCCCTTGGATGGCTACACCTTC.